This record covers a single TCR beta chain. Its antigen is as yet unknown. The CDR3 has 19 amino acids. The V and J ends lost 0 bases and 1 base, in that order; junction bases with no gene match: 13. Looked up from germline, CDR1 is LNHNV and CDR2 is YYDKDF (reference sequence). The PCR used 60 Vbeta and 13 Jbeta primers. Clones were read by immunoSEQ multiplex PCR, and TCRdb kept only the in-frame ones, dropping some. Of more than 140,000 clones in the sample, 75% to 80% were seen once. The data were taken from a study of cytomegalovirus exposure and HLA in healthy donors. Across the study: Of the donors genotyped, approximately 400 in all, about 81% fell in the Caucasian-associated ancestry cluster.

General study points: The authors later found most CMV-associated TCR beta chains appeared HLA-restricted. A later analysis linked a missense variant in DCLRE1C to the trimming of TCR beta V and J genes.

This clonotype was sampled from a male donor in good health and CMV-seronegative. This sequence joins TRBV15 and TRBJ2-5; 8 bases align to TRBD2. Material for sequencing was PBMCs. This CDR3 reads CATSREGEGTSGPQETQYF. CDR3 sequence (DNA): TGTGCCACCAGCAGAGAGGGGGAAGGAACTAGCGGCCCCCAAGAGACCCAGTACTTC.